The next 18 T cell receptor beta chains were all read from a single sample in a study of T cells in Graves' hyperthyroidism and ophthalmopathy (dated by TCRdb to about 2019). Receptor libraries were prepared by multiplex PCR. These reads were obtained on an Illumina HiSeq 2000. TCR beta CDR3 regions were amplified from RNA transcripts. For the first round of RT-PCR on the TCR CDR3, the HTBI primer set was used together with the Qiagen OneStep RT-PCR kit. TCRdb trimmed public reads at Q25 via fastp, called clones via MiXCR and kept in-frame beta chains. Rows are unified per CDR3 protein, each entry keeping the most common DNA and genes. In this sample the table shows hundreds of thousands of distinct CDR3 sequences, approximately 36% of which occur a single time. The ten largest clones represent less than 40% of the sample. Sample: blood. The receptors come from a woman in her thirties or forties with Graves' hyperthyroidism.

This clonotype was seen only a few times. This chain links TRBV28 with TRBJ2-7, with D possibly TRBD1 on 6 matching bases. This CDR3 contains 17 residues. CDR1 MDHEN and CDR2 SYDVKM come from the germline V gene. The germline V and J ends were trimmed by 5 bases and 6 bases, with 26 bases remaining between them. CDR3 in DNA: TGTGCCAGCAGTCACCGACGAAGGGGACAAAGATCCCTCGAGCAGTACTTC. It yields the protein CASSHRRRGQRSLEQYF.

The gene calls are TRBV4-3 and TRBJ2-2; 8 nucleotides align to TRBD1. With V trimmed by 2 bases and J by 5 bases, 10 bases remained unmatched. Germline V CDR1 and CDR2: LGHNA, YSLEER. The CDR3 has 17 residues. CDR3 sequence reads: CASSQMKSWDRTGELFF. The CDR3 nucleotides are TGCGCCAGCAGCCAAATGAAGAGCTGGGACAGGACCGGGGAGCTGTTTTTT.

This clonotype was observed at least ten times. One end of the junction does not line up with germline, which may come from a read error. The chain employs TRBV2 and TRBJ1-2, with 8 bases that match TRBD1. The CDR3 covers 13 residues. CDR1 is SNHLY, CDR2 FYNNEI, per germline. The CDR3 region has the DNA TGTGCCAGCAGTCGGGACAGGTCCTATGGCTACACTTTC. Residues: CASSRDRSYGYTF.

This clonotype has a count of ten or more. The rearrangement uses TRBV10-3 and TRBJ2-5, with D perhaps TRBD1 (6 bases). Germline V gene sequence: CDR1 ENHRY, CDR2 SYGVKD. The CDR3 runs 15 residues. V was pared by 3 bases and J by 4 bases, with 15 bases between. The CDR3 nucleotides read TGTGCCATCAGTGATACAGTGAGAGGGGGAGAGACCCAGTACTTC. This sequence encodes CAISDTVRGGETQYF.

This rearrangement joins TRBV15 to TRBJ1-2, with 9 bases lining up with TRBD1. Trimming at V came to 6 bases and at J to 5 bases, leaving 4 bases not matched to a gene. There are 13 residues in the CDR3. Germline V lookup: CDR1 LNHNV, CDR2 YYDKDF (reference sequence). CDR3 nucleotides: TGTGCCACCAGTTACGGGACAGGGTATGGCTACACCTTC. Translation gives CATSYGTGYGYTF.

V usage is TRBV12-3 or TRBV12-4 and J usage is TRBJ2-7; 10 bases are shared with TRBD1. The junction had 11 bases not matched to a gene; V was cut back by 5 bases and J by 7 bases. This CDR3 spans 15 amino acids. The CDR3 DNA is TGTGCCAGCAGTCTCTGGACAGGGGGACTGTTAGAGCAGTACTTC. Encoded protein: CASSLWTGGLLEQYF.

This clonotype has just a few counts. The rearrangement uses TRBV16 and TRBJ2-7; D ambiguous. CDR3 length: 15 residues. V shed 0 bases and J shed 3 bases, with 12 bases lying between them. The germline V gene has CDR1 KGHSY and CDR2 FQNENV. CDR3 sequence: CASSQSLGSRYEQYF. The CDR3 DNA reads TGTGCCAGCAGCCAATCTCTAGGGTCCCGCTACGAGCAGTACTTC.

This clonotype was seen repeatedly, ten times or more. J is TRBJ1-1 and V is TRBV7-6; D is possibly TRBD1 (5 bases). The CDR3 is 14 amino acids. With 5 bases removed from V and 3 bases from J, the gap between germline ends came to 13 bases. CDR1 and CDR2 from the germline V gene are SGHVS and FNYEAQ. For the CDR3, the DNA is TGTGCCAGCAGCCCCATGGGGCCCGACACTGAAGCTTTCTTT. Its translation is CASSPMGPDTEAFF.

The rearrangement links TRBV4-1 to TRBJ2-2; D not certain. The CDR3 loop spans 14 amino acids. CDR1 is MGHRA, CDR2 YSYEKL, per germline. Trimming removed 2 bases at V and 8 bases at J, with 12 bases between. This CDR3 is CASSQLAKAGELFF. DNA of the CDR3: TGCGCCAGCAGCCAACTCGCGAAGGCAGGGGAGCTGTTTTTT.

This clonotype was counted at least ten times. This chain joins TRBV7-9 and TRBJ2-7; TRBD1 matches at 9 bases. CDR3 size: 15 residues. From germline, CDR1 is SEHNR and CDR2 FQNEAQ (reference sequence). V gave up 7 bases and J gave up 3 bases; unmatched junction bases: 10. CDR3 loop: CASTKPGQGYYEQYF. DNA for the CDR3: TGTGCCAGCACAAAACCGGGACAGGGCTACTACGAGCAGTACTTC.

The rearrangement uses TRBV25-1 and TRBJ2-7, with 12 bases that match TRBD1. V lost 4 bases to trimming and J lost 5 bases; unmatched junction nucleotides: 12. The CDR3 consists of 17 residues. Germline CDR1 reads MGHDK; CDR2 reads SYGVNS. As DNA, the CDR3 is TGTGCCAGCAGTGGGCTAGGGGTCGGGACAGGGGGCCACGAGCAGTACTTC. It encodes CASSGLGVGTGGHEQYF.

This clonotype was seen only a few times. The chain carries TRBV3-1 and TRBJ1-1; 7 nucleotides agree with TRBD1. The CDR3 contains 15 residues. The germline gives CDR1 LGHDT, CDR2 YNNKEL (reference sequence). V dropped 4 bases and J dropped 1; count of bases not matched to a gene: 6. CDR3 loop: CASSRQGSSNTEAFF. In DNA, the CDR3 is TGTGCCAGCAGCCGACAGGGTTCTTCGAACACTGAAGCTTTCTTT.

The chain recombines TRBV7-2 with TRBJ2-2; D might be TRBD2 (6 bases). The CDR3 is 16 residues long. Germline loops: CDR1 SGHTA, CDR2 FQGNSA. The V end lost 4 bases, the J end lost 6 bases, and 18 bases lay between the germline ends. DNA of the CDR3: TGTGCCAGCAGCTCCGGGGGAGCTAGGTACGCCGGGGAGCTGTTTTTT. It is translated as CASSSGGARYAGELFF.

This clonotype was detected a few times. An end of the junction does not agree with germline; a read error may underlie this. The chain recombines TRBV6-6 with TRBJ1-5; 8 bases are shared with TRBD1. Germline-derived CDR1 and CDR2 are MNHNY and SVGAGI (reference sequence). The CDR3 covers 15 residues. The CDR3 sequence: CASIPTGQENHPQHF. CDR3 in DNA: TGTGCCAGCATTCCAACGGGACAGGAAAATCATCCCCAGCATTTT.

Worth noting for this clonotype: A much larger clone sits a single nucleotide away, making a read error possible. The chain recombines TRBV20-1 with TRBJ1-5, with D possibly matching TRBD1 (6 bases). Germline V gene sequence: CDR1 DFQATT, CDR2 SNEGSKA (reference sequence). Trimming left V 3 bases short and J 5 bases short, with 8 bases between. The CDR3 totals 12 residues. Here the CDR3 reads CSARSGDQPQHF. CDR3 nucleotide sequence: TGCAGTGCTAGGTCAGGGGATCAGCCCCAGCATTTT.

Many counts were recorded for this clonotype. The chain recombines TRBV20-1 with TRBJ2-7; 8 bases map to TRBD1. CDR3 length: 15 amino acids. In germline, CDR1 is DFQATT, CDR2 SNEGSKA (reference sequence). J gave up 5 bases and V 6 bases, and 15 bases lay outside the gene matches. This CDR3 is CSAKPVSTGVDEQYF. The CDR3 DNA follows: TGCAGTGCAAAACCCGTATCGACAGGGGTCGACGAGCAGTACTTC.

There are a few counts of this clonotype. This chain connects TRBV12-3 or TRBV12-4 to TRBJ1-2; D unresolved. V was shortened by 5 bases and J by 4 bases, with 17 bases between the two germline ends. The CDR3 length is 15 residues. The CDR3 bases are TGTGCCAGCAGTCCGAGTGTCTTAGGACCCTATGGCTACACCTTC. Translated: CASSPSVLGPYGYTF.

V usage is TRBV9 and J usage is TRBJ2-3, with a possible D match to TRBD1 (6 bases). Per germline, CDR1 SGDLS and CDR2 YYNGEE. Trimming cost V 4 bases and J 6 bases, with 15 bases left between them. The CDR3 sequence is 14 residues long. CDR3 in DNA: TGTGCCAGCAGCCCTCGGACAGTATCGGATACGCAGTATTTT. This gives the protein CASSPRTVSDTQYF.